This T cell receptor beta chain was identified in a study of T cell changes during pregnancy in multiple sclerosis. This clone was recorded only once. The table came from immunoSEQ multiplex PCR; TCRdb's copy has only in-frame clones and leaves some out. Among some 140,000 clones listed, roughly 95% were seen once. The CDR3 loop spans 14 amino acids. Germline V gene data show CDR1 as ENHRY and CDR2 as SYGVKD. V gave up 6 bases and J gave up 5 bases; unmatched junction bases: 4. Sequences were derived from peripheral blood, sampled after pregnancy. This TCR came from a female donor with multiple sclerosis, enrolled in a pregnancy study. This rearrangement joins TRBV10-3 to TRBJ2-7; 13 positions agree with TRBD2. CDR3 loop: CAIRKGLAGDEQYF. CDR3 bases: TGTGCCATCAGGAAAGGACTAGCGGGAGACGAGCAGTACTTC.